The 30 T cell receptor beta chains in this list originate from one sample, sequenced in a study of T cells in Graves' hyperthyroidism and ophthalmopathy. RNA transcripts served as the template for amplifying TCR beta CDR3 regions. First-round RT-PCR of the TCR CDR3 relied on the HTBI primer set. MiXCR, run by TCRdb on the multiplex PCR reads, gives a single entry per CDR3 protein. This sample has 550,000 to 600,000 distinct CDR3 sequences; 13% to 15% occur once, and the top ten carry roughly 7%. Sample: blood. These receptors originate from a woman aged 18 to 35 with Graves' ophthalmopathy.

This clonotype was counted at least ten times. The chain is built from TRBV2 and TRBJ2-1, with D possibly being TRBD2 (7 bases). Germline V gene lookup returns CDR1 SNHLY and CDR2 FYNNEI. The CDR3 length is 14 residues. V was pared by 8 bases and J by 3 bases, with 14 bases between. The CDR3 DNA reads TGTGCCAGCGGGGAGGGACAAGGCTACAATGAGCAGTTCTTC. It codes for CASGEGQGYNEQFF.

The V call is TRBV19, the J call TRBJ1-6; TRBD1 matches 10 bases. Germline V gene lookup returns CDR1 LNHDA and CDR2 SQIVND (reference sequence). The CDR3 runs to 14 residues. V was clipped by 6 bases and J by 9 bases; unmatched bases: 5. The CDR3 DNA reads TGTGCCAGTAGCTATGGACAGGGGGGTTCACCCCTCCACTTT. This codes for CASSYGQGGSPLHF. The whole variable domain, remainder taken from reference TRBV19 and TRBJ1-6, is DGGITQSPKYLFRKEGQNVTLSCEQNLNHDAMYWYRQDPGQGLRLIYYSQIVNDFQKGDIAEGYSVSREKKESFPLTVTSAQKNPTAFYLCASSYGQGGSPLHFGNGTRLTVT.

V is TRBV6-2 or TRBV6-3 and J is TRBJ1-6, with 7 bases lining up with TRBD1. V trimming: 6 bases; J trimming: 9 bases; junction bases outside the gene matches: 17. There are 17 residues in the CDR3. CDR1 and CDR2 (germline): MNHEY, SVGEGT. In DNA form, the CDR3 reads TGTGCCAGCAGCTCCCCCCCCTACAGGGGAGCAGGTTCACCCCTCCACTTT. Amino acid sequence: CASSSPPYRGAGSPLHF.

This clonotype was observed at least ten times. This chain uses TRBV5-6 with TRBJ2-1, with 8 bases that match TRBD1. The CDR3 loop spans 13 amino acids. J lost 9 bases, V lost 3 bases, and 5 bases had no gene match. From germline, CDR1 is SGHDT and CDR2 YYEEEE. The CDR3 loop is CASSSYTGGEQFF. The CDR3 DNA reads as TGTGCCAGCAGCTCCTACACAGGGGGTGAGCAGTTCTTC.

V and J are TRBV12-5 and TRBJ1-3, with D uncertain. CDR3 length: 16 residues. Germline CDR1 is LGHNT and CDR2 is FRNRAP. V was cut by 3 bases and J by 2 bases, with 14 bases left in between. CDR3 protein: CASGFVLRGTGNTIYF. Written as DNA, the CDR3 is TGTGCTAGTGGTTTCGTTCTTCGGGGAACTGGAAACACCATATATTTT.

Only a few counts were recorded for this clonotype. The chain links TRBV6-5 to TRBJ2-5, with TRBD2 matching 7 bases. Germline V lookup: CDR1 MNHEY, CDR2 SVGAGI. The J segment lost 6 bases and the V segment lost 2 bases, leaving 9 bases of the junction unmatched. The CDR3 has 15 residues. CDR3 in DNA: TGTGCCAGCAGTTACGGGCTGGGGGGGGGGAAGACCCAGTACTTC. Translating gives CASSYGLGGGKTQYF.

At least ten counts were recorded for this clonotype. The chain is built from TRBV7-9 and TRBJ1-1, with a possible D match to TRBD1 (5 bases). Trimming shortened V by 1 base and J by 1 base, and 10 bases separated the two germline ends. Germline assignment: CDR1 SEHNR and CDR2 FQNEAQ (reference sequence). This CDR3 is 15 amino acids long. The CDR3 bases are TGTGCCAGCAGCTTAGTTCAGGGAAAGAACACTGAAGCTTTCTTT. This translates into CASSLVQGKNTEAFF.

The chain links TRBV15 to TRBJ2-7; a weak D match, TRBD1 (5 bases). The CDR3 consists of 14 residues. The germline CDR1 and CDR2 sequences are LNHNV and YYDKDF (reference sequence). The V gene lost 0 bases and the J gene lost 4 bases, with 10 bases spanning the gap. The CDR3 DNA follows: TGTGCCACCAGCAGAGATCAGGGCTCTTACGAGCAGTACTTC. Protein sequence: CATSRDQGSYEQYF.

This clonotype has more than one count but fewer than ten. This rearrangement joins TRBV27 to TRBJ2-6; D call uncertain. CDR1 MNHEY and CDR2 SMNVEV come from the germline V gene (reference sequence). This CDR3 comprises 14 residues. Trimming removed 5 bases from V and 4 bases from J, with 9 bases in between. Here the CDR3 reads CASSQSLGANVLTF. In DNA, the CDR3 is TGTGCCAGCAGTCAGAGTTTAGGGGCCAACGTCCTGACTTTC.

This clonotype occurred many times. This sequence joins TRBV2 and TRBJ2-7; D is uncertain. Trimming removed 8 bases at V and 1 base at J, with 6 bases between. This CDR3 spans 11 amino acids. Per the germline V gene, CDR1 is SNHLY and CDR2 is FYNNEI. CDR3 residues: CASADSYEQYF. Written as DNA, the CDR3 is TGTGCCAGCGCAGATTCCTACGAGCAGTACTTC.

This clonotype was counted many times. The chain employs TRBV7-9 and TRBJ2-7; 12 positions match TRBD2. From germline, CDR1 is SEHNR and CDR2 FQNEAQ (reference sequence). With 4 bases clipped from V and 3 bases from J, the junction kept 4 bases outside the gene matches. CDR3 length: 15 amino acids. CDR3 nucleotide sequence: TGTGCCAGCAGCTCTAGCGGGAGGGCCTTCTACGAGCAGTACTTC. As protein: CASSSSGRAFYEQYF. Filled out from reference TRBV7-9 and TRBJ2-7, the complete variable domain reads DTGVSQNPRHKITKRGQNVTFRCDPISEHNRLYWYRQTLGQGPEFLTYFQNEAQLEKSRLLSDRFSAERPKGSFSTLEIQRTEQGDSAMYLCASSSSGRAFYEQYFGPGTRLTVT.

The CDR3 sequence: CASSLGVLNIKGKRETQYF. DNA of the CDR3: TGTGCCAGCAGTTTAGGCGTCCTTAACATTAAGGGGAAAAGAGAGACCCAGTACTTC. V and J are TRBV28 and TRBJ2-5; perhaps TRBD1 as D (5 bases). Trimming removed 2 bases at V and 4 bases at J, with 26 bases between. CDR3 length: 19 amino acids. Germline V gene lookup returns CDR1 MDHEN and CDR2 SYDVKM.

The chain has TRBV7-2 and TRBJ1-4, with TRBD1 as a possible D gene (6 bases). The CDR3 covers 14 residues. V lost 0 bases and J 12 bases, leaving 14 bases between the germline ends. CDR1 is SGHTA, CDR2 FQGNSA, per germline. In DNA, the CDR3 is TGTGCCAGCAGCTTAGCGGTCTCAGGGGAAGAACTGTTTTTT. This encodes CASSLAVSGEELFF.

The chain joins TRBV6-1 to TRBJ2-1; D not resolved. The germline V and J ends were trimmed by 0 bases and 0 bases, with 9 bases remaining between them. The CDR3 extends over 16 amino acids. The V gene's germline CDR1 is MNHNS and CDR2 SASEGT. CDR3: CASSEAARSSYNEQFF. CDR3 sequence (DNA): TGTGCCAGCAGTGAAGCGGCGCGGAGCTCCTACAATGAGCAGTTCTTC.

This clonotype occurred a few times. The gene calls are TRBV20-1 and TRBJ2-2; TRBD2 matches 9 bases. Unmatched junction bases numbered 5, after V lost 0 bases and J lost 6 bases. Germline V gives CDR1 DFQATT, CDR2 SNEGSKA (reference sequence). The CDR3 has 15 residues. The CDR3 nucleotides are TGCAGTGCTAGAGATTCCGCGGGAGGGTCCGGGGAGCTGTTTTTT. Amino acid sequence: CSARDSAGGSGELFF.

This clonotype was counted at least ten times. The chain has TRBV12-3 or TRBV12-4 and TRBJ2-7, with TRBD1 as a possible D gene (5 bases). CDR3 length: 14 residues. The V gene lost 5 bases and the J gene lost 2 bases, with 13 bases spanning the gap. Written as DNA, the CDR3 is TGTGCCAGCAGTCCCCGACAGACAACCTACGAGCAGTACTTC. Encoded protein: CASSPRQTTYEQYF.

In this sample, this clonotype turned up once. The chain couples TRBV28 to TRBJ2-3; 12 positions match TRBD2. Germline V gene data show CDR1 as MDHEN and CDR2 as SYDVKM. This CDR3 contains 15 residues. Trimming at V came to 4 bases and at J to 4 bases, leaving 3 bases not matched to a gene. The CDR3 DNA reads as TGTGCCAGCAGTTGGGGACTAGCGGGCGCAGATACGCAGTATTTT. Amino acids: CASSWGLAGADTQYF. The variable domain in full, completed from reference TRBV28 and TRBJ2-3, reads DVKVTQSSRYLVKRTGEKVFLECVQDMDHENMFWYRQDPGLGLRLIYFSYDVKMKEKGDIPEGYSVSREKKERFSLILESASTNQTSMYLCASSWGLAGADTQYFGPGTRLTVL.

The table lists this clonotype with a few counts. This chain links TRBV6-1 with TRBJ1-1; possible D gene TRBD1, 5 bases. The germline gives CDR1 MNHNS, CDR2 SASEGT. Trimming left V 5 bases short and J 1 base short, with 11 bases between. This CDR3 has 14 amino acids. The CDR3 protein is CASSSRQWNTEAFF. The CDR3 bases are TGTGCCAGCAGTTCCAGACAGTGGAACACTGAAGCTTTCTTT.

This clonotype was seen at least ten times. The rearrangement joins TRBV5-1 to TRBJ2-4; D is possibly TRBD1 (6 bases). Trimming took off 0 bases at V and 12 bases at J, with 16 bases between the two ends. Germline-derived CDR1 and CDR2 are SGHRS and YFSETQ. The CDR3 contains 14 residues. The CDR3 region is CASSLDRDASGQYF. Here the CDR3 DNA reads TGCGCCAGCAGCTTGGACAGGGACGCCTCGGGTCAGTACTTC.

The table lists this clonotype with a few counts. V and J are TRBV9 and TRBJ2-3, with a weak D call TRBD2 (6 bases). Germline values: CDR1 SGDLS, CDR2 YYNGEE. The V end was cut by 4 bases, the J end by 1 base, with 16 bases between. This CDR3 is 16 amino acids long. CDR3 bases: TGTGCCAGCAGCAGGAACAGCGGGTGGGGCACAGATACGCAGTATTTT. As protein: CASSRNSGWGTDTQYF.

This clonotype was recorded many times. CDR3 in DNA: TGTGCCAGCAGCTCCCGTGCCGCATCGAACCAAGAGACCCAGTACTTC. Translating gives CASSSRAASNQETQYF. The rearrangement uses TRBV7-9 and TRBJ2-5; D gene unclear. The CDR3 has 16 residues. Germline CDR1 SEHNR, CDR2 FQNEAQ (reference sequence). Deletions cut 4 bases from V and 0 bases from J, with 15 bases between.

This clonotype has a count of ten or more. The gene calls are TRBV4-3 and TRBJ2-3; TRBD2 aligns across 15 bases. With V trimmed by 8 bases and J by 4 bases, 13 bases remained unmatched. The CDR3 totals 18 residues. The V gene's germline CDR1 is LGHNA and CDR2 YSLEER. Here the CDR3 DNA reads TGCGCCAGCCGTTCGACCGGGACTAGCGGGAGGTTTGCAGATACGCAGTATTTT. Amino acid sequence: CASRSTGTSGRFADTQYF.

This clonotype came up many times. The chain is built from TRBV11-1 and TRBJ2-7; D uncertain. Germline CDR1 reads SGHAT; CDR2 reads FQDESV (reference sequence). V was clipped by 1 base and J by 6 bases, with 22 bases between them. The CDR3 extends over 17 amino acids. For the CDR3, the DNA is TGTGCCAGCAGCTTAGAGGTCTATGAGTCTCACACCGCCGAGCAGTACTTC. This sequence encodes CASSLEVYESHTAEQYF.

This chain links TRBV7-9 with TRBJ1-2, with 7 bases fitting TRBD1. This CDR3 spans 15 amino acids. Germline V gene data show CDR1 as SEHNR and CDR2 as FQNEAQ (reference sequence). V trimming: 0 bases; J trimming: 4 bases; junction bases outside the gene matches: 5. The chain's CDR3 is CASSLALQGSYGYTF. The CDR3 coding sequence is TGTGCCAGCAGCTTAGCGCTACAGGGGTCCTATGGCTACACCTTC.

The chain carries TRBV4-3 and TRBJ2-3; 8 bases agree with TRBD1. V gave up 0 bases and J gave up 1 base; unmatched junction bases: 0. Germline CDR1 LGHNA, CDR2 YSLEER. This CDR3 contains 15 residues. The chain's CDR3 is CASSQETGGTDTQYF. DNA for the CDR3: TGCGCCAGCAGCCAAGAGACAGGGGGCACAGATACGCAGTATTTT.

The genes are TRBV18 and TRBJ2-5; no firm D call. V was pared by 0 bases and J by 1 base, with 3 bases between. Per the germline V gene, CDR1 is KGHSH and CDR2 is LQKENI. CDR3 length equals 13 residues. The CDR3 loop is CASSPPPQETQYF. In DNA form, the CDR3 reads TGTGCCAGCTCACCACCGCCCCAAGAGACCCAGTACTTC.

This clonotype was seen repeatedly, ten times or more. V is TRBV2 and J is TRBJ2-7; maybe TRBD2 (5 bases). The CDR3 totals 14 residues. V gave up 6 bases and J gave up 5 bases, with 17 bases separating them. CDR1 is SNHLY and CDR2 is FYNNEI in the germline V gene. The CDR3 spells CASRRAESTHEQYF. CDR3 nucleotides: TGTGCCAGCAGGCGGGCAGAGAGTACCCACGAGCAGTACTTC.

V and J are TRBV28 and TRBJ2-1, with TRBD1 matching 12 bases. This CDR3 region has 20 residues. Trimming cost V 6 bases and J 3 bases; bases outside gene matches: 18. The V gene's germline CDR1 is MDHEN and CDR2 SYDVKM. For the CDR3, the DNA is TGTGCCAGCAGCCGACGAATAGGGACAGGGGGCGCGGGGTACTACAATGAGCAGTTCTTC. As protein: CASSRRIGTGGAGYYNEQFF.

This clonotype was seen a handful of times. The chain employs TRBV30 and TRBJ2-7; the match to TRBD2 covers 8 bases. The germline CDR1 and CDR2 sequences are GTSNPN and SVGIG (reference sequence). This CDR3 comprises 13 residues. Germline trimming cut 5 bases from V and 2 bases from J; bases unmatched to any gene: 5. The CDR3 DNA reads TGTGCCTGGCGAGGCGGGGGGACCTACGAGCAGTACTTC. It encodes CAWRGGGTYEQYF.

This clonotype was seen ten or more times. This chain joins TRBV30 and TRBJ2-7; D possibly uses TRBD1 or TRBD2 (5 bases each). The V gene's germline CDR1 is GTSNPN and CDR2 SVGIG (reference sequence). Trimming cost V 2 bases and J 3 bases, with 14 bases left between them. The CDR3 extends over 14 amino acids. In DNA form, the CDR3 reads TGTGCCTGGAGTTCAGGGAGATCCAACTACGAGCAGTACTTC. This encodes CAWSSGRSNYEQYF. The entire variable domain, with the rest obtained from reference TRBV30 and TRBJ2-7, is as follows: SQTIHQWPATLVQPVGSPLSLECTVEGTSNPNLYWYRQAAGRGLQLLFYSVGIGQISSEVPQNLSASRPQDRQFILSSKKLLLSDSGFYLCAWSSGRSNYEQYFGPGTRLTVT.